This TCR beta chain was found in a study of neurological immune-mediated disorders. A 10-nucleotide random UMI tagged transcripts in template-switch 5'RACE cDNA synthesis. TCRdb used MiXCR to reprocess the 5' RACE reads, holding one entry per CDR3 protein. The sample shows roughly 100,000 distinct CDR3 sequences, approximately 11% of them seen only once. Germline V lookup: CDR1 SGHTA, CDR2 FQGTGA. The V end was cut by 2 bases, the J end by 2 bases, with 13 bases between. The CDR3 covers 15 residues. The time point is: longitudinal time-point 3. Study-level results: The highest TCR clonal expansion occurred in HTLV-1-associated myelopathy; multiple sclerosis fell below healthy controls.

This clonotype was counted ten times or more. Its matching antigen is unknown. Sequencing was carried out using PBMCs. The chain joins TRBV7-3 to TRBJ2-7, with D perhaps TRBD1 or TRBD2 (6 bases each). The receptor comes from a female donor with HTLV-1-associated myelopathy (HAM/TSP). In DNA form, the CDR3 reads TGTGCCAGCAGCTTAGCCGGGGGCCCAACCTACGAGCAGTACTTC. It translates to CASSLAGGPTYEQYF.